This T cell receptor beta chain is from a study of blood T cells in healthy people across ages. The CDR3 runs 13 residues. About this clonotype: Its antigen is not known. Its ends do not fully match the called genes, so a read error is possible.

A second roughly 7 to 12 cycle PCR used barcoded and J-beta primers. From the 5' RACE reads, TCRdb called clonotypes with MiXCR, one entry per CDR3 protein. Here the sample spans approximately 360,000 distinct CDR3 sequences, approximately 52% being singletons. General study findings and limits: No conclusive comparison of naive versus antigen-experienced cells was possible with unsorted PBMCs. It was held that the diversity estimates obtained from one million T cells were underestimates. Comparison with aged donors showed that long-lived donors had more naive CD4+ cells and higher diversity.

The chain links TRBV12-3 or TRBV12-4 to TRBJ2-3, with D hard to call. The sequence came from a man aged 55 to 70 in good health. The sequencing sample was made of blood. This chain's CDR3 is CATHRSRTDTRYF. CDR3 DNA sequence: TGTGCCACCCATCGGTCCCGCACAGATACGCGGTATTTT.